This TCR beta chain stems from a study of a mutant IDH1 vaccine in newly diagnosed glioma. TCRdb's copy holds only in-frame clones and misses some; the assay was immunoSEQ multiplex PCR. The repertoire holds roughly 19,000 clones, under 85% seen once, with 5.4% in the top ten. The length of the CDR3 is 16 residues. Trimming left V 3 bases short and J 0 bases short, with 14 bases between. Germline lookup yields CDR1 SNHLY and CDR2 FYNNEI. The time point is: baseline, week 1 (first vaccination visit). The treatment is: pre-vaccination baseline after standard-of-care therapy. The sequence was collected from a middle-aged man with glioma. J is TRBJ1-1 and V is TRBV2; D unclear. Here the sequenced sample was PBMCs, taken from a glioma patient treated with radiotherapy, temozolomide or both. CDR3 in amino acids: CASSELPGVMNTEAFF. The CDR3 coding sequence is TGTGCCAGCAGTGAGCTTCCCGGCGTCATGAACACTGAAGCTTTCTTT.